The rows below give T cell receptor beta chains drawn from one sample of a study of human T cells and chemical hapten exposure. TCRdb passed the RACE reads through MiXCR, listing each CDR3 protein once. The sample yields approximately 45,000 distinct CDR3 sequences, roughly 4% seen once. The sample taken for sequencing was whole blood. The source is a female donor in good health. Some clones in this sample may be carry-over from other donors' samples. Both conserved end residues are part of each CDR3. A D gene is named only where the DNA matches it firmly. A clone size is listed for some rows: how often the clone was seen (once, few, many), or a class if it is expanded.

CDR3 DNA: TGTGCCAGCAGCTTATTATCGGGACCGTACAATGAGCAGTTCTTC; CDR3 protein: CASSLLSGPYNEQFF; J gene: TRBJ2-1; D gene: .; V gene: TRBV7-2; clone size: many
CDR3 DNA: TGTGCCAGCAGCTTAGGGGCCGGGGACTTCAATGAGCAGTTCTTC; CDR3 protein: CASSLGAGDFNEQFF; J gene: TRBJ2-1; D gene: .; V gene: TRBV7-2; clone size: many
CDR3 DNA: TGTGCCAGCACCCGGACCGTCGGCGGGGGCACAGATACGCAGTATTTT; CDR3 protein: CASTRTVGGGTDTQYF; J gene: TRBJ2-3; D gene: .; V gene: TRBV6-5; clone size: many
CDR3 DNA: TGTGCCAGCTTCCAGGACACGTTGAACACTGAAGCTTTCTTT; CDR3 protein: CASFQDTLNTEAFF; J gene: TRBJ1-1; D gene: .; V gene: TRBV18; clone size: many
CDR3 DNA: TGTGCCAGCAGTGAAGTTAAGGACAGGGTCTCTGCTAGCACAGATACGCAGTATTTT; CDR3 protein: CASSEVKDRVSASTDTQYF; J gene: TRBJ2-3; D gene: TRBD1; V gene: TRBV25-1; clone size: many
CDR3 DNA: TGTGCCAGCAACCGCGTGGGGGCTAATGAAAAACTGTTTTTT; CDR3 protein: CASNRVGANEKLFF; J gene: TRBJ1-4; D gene: .; V gene: TRBV6-1; clone size: many
CDR3 DNA: TGTGCCAGCAGCCGCAGGTACAGGAGGGACTCACCCCTCCACTTT; CDR3 protein: CASSRRYRRDSPLHF; J gene: TRBJ1-6; D gene: .; V gene: TRBV13; clone size: many
CDR3 DNA: TGTGCCAGCAGGCAGACAGGGATTGGAGCTTTCTTT; CDR3 protein: CASRQTGIGAFF; J gene: TRBJ1-1; D gene: TRBD1; V gene: TRBV2; clone size: many
CDR3 DNA: TGTGCCAGCAGCTCCGGGACAGGGGCTTCCAACACAGATACGCAGTATTTT; CDR3 protein: CASSSGTGASNTDTQYF; J gene: TRBJ2-3; D gene: TRBD1; V gene: TRBV5-6; clone size: many
CDR3 DNA: TGCGCCAGCAGCCCTAGGTCGTCGGCCACACGCTACGAGCAGTACTTC; CDR3 protein: CASSPRSSATRYEQYF; J gene: TRBJ2-7; D gene: .; V gene: TRBV5-1; clone size: .
CDR3 DNA: TGCAGTGCTAGAGATACCCACCGTCGGACCGGGAGTGGCTACACCTTC; CDR3 protein: CSARDTHRRTGSGYTF; J gene: TRBJ1-2; D gene: .; V gene: TRBV20-1; clone size: many
CDR3 DNA: TGTGCCAGCAGCCCCTGGACTAGCGGGGGGCTGGATACGCAGTATTTT; CDR3 protein: CASSPWTSGGLDTQYF; J gene: TRBJ2-3; D gene: TRBD2; V gene: TRBV9; clone size: few
CDR3 DNA: TGCAGTGCTAAGAAAGGAATGAATCAGCCCCAGCATTTT; CDR3 protein: CSAKKGMNQPQHF; J gene: TRBJ1-5; D gene: .; V gene: TRBV20-1; clone size: many
CDR3 DNA: TGTGCCAGCTCCCTTGGGACTAATGAAAAACTGTTTTTT; CDR3 protein: CASSLGTNEKLFF; J gene: TRBJ1-4; D gene: .; V gene: TRBV18; clone size: many
CDR3 DNA: TGTGCCAGCACCTTCCAAGGAGGTTTAGGGACTGAAGCTTTCTTT; CDR3 protein: CASTFQGGLGTEAFF; J gene: TRBJ1-1; D gene: .; V gene: TRBV12-3/TRBV12-4; clone size: few
CDR3 DNA: TGTGCCAGCAGCCAATCCTATAATTCACCCCTCCACTTT; CDR3 protein: CASSQSYNSPLHF; J gene: TRBJ1-6; D gene: .; V gene: TRBV14; clone size: many
CDR3 DNA: TGTGCCAGCAGCCTTAGACAGGGCCTGGGCTATGGCTACACCTTC; CDR3 protein: CASSLRQGLGYGYTF; J gene: TRBJ1-2; D gene: TRBD1; V gene: TRBV11-2; clone size: many